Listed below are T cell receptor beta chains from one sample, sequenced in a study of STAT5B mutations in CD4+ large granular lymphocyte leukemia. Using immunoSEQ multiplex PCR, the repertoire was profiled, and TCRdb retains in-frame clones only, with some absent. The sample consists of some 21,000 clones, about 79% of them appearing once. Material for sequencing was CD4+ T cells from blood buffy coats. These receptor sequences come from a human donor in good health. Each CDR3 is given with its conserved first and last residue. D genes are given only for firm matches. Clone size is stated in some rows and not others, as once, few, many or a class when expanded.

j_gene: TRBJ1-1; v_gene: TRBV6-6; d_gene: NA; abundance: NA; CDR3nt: TGTGCCAGCAGTTACGGGGTATCGGACACTGAAGCTTTCTTT; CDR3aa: CASSYGVSDTEAFF
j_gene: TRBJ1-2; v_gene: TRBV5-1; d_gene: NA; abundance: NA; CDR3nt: TGCGCCAGCAGCTTAACAGACTATGGCTACACCTTC; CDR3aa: CASSLTDYGYTF
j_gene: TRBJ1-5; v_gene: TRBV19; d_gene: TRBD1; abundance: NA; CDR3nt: TGTGCCAGTAGTATGTCGGCCGAGGGGGCTGTCAATCAGCCCCAGCATTTT; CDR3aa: CASSMSAEGAVNQPQHF
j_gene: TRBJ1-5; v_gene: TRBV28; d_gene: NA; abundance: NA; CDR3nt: TGTGCCAGCAGTTTGGGCGCGGGGGTGGGGTGGCCCCAGCATTTT; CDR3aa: CASSLGAGVGWPQHF
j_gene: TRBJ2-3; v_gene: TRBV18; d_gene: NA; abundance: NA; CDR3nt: TGTGCCAGCTCACCAGGGAACACAGATACGCAGTATTTT; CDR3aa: CASSPGNTDTQYF
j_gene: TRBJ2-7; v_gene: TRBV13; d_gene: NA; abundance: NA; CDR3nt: TGTGCCAGCAGCTCTTTTGCGGCCTACGAGCAGTACTTC; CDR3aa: CASSSFAAYEQYF
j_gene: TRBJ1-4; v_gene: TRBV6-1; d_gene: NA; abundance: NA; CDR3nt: TGTGCCAGCAGTGGAGGGCTGGCGGATGAAAAACTGTTTTTT; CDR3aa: CASSGGLADEKLFF
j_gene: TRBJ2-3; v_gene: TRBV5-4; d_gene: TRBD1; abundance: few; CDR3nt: TGTGCCAGCAGCTTGTCAGGGGGCAGAGATACGCAGTATTTT; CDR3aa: CASSLSGGRDTQYF
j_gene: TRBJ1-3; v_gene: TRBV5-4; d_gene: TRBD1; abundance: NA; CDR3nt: TGTGCCAGCAGCTTCGGTGACAGGGCAGAAGGAAACACCATATATTTT; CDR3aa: CASSFGDRAEGNTIYF
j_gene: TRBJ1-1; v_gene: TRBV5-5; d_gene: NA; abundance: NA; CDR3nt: TGTGCCAGCAGTAAAGAGGGGCAGAGGACTGAAGCTTTCTTT; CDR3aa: CASSKEGQRTEAFF
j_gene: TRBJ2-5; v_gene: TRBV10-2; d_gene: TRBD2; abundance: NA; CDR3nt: TGCGCCAGCAGTGAGTATTCTGGGAGACTAGCGGAGCAAGAGACCCAGTACTTC; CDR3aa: CASSEYSGRLAEQETQYF
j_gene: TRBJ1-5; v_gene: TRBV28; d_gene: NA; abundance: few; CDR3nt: TGTGCCAGCAGACTTCAGGGTAATCAGCCCCAGCATTTT; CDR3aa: CASRLQGNQPQHF
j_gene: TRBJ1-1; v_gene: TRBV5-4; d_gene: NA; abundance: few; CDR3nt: TGTGCCAGCAGCAAACAGGAGAACACTGAAGCTTTCTTT; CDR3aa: CASSKQENTEAFF
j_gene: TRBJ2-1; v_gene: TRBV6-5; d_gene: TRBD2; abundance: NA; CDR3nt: TGTGCCAGCAGTTCCCCGATGAGCGGGAGGGCCAATGAGCAGTTCTTC; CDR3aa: CASSSPMSGRANEQFF
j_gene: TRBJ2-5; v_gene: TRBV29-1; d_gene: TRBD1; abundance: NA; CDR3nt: TGCAGCGCCGGGACAGCCCAAGAGACCCAGTACTTC; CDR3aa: CSAGTAQETQYF
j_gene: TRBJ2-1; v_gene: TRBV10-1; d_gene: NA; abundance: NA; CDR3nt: TGCGCCAGCAGTGAGGGGGGCCTCAACAATGAGCAGTTCTTC; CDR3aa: CASSEGGLNNEQFF